This TCR beta chain emerged from a study of T cell repertoires in cytomegalovirus infection. Across the study: The study used recently identified HLA-C-restricted and well-studied HLA-B-restricted CMV epitopes. Broader study findings: CMV-specific HLA-C-restricted TCR beta clonotypes dominated the ex vivo response.

The CDR3 spans 13 residues. V gave up 7 bases and J gave up 3 bases; unmatched junction bases: 6. Germline CDR1 reads GTSNPN; CDR2 reads SVGIG (reference sequence). TCRdb called the reads again in MiXCR, with one record for every CDR3 protein. The data contain 45,000 to 50,000 distinct CDR3 sequences, approximately 20% of them singletons. This clonotype was found a few times. Antigen specificity is unknown. This specimen consisted of CD8+ T cells from cultured PBMCs, obtained from culture after CMV antigen stimulation. The sequence was collected from a human donor in good health (CMV status not recorded). Some clones in this sample may be carry-over from other donors' samples. The chain joins TRBV30 to TRBJ2-7, with 10 bases identical to TRBD1. The DNA of the CDR3 is TGTGCCTACGGGACAGGGGCCAACTACGAGCAGTACTTC. Translating gives CAYGTGANYEQYF. The full variable domain, its missing parts supplied by reference TRBV30 and TRBJ2-7, is SQTIHQWPATLVQPVGSPLSLECTVEGTSNPNLYWYRQAAGRGLQLLFYSVGIGQISSEVPQNLSASRPQDRQFILSSKKLLLSDSGFYLCAYGTGANYEQYFGPGTRLTVT.